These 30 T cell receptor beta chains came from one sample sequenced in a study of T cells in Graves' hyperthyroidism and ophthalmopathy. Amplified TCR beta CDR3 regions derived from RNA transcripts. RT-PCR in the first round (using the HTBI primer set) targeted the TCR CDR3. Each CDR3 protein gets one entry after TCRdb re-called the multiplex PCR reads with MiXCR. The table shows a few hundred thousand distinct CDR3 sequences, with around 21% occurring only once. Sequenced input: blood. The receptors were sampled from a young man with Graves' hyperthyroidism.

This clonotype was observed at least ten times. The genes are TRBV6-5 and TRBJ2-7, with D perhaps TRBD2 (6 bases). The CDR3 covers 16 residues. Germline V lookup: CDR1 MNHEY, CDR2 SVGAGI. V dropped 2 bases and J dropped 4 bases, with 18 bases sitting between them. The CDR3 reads CASSYGVGGIGYEQYF. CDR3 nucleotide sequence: TGTGCCAGCAGTTACGGGGTCGGCGGGATAGGGTACGAGCAGTACTTC.

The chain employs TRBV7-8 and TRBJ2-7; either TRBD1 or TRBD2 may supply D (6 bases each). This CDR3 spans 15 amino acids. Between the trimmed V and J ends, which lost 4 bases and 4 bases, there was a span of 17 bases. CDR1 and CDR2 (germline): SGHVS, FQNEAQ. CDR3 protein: CASSSGWGAWYEQYF. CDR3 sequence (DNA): TGTGCCAGCAGCTCAGGCTGGGGGGCGTGGTACGAGCAGTACTTC.

The CDR3 DNA is TGCGCCAGCAGCTTGGCTAGCCCCAGGACCGGGGAGCTGTTTTTT. Amino acids: CASSLASPRTGELFF. The chain links TRBV5-1 to TRBJ2-2; TRBD2 is a possible D gene (5 bases). The CDR3 is 15 amino acids. Trimming shortened V by 0 bases and J by 5 bases, and 11 bases separated the two germline ends. The germline CDR1 and CDR2 sequences are SGHRS and YFSETQ.

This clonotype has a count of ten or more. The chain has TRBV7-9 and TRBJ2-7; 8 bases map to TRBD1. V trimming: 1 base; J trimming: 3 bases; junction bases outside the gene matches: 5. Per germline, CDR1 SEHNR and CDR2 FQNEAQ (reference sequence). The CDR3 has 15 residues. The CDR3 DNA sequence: TGTGCCAGCAGCTTAGTCGACAGGGGATTCTACGAGCAGTACTTC. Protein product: CASSLVDRGFYEQYF.

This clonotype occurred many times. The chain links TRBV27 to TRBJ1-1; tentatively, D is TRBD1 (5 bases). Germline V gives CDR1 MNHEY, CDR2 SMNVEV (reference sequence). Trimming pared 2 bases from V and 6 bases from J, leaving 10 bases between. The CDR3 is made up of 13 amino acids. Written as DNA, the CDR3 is TGTGCCAGCAGTTTAAGTACGGGGGCTGAAGCTTTCTTT. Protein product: CASSLSTGAEAFF.

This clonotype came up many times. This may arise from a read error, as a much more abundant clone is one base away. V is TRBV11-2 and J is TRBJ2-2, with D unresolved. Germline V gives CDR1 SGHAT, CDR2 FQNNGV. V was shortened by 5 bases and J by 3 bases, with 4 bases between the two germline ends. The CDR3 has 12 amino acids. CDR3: CASSQDTGELFF. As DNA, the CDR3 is TGTGCCAGCAGCCAGGACACCGGGGAGCTGTTTTTT.

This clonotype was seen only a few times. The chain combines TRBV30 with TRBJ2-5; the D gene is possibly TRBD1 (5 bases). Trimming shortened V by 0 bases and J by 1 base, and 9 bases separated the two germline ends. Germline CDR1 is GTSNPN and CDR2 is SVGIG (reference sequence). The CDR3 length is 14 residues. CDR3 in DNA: TGTGCCTGGAGTGTACAGGACATCCAAGAGACCCAGTACTTC. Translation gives CAWSVQDIQETQYF.

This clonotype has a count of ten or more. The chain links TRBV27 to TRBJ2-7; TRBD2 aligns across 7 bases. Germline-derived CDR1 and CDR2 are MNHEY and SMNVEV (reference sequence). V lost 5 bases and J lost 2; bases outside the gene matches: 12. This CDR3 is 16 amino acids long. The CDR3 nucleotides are TGTGCCAGCAGTCCGCGGACGGGCGGGGGAACCTACGAGCAGTACTTC. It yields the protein CASSPRTGGGTYEQYF.

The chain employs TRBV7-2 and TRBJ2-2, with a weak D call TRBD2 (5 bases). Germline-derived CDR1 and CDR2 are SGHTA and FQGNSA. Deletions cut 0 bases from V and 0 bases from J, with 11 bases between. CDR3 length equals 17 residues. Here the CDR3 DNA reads TGTGCCAGCAGCTTAGCAAGGCTAGCTACGAACACCGGGGAGCTGTTTTTT. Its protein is CASSLARLATNTGELFF.

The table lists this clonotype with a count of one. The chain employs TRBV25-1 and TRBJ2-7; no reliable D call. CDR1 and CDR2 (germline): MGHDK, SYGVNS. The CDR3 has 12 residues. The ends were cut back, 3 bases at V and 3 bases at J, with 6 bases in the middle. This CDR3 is CASSENHYEQYF. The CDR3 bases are TGTGCCAGCAGTGAGAATCACTACGAGCAGTACTTC.

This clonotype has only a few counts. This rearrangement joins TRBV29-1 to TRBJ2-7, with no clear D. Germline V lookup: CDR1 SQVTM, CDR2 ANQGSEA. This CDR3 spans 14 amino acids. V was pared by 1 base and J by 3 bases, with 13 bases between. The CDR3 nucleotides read TGCAGCGTTGAAGGACCGGGCTTGGACTACGAGCAGTACTTC. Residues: CSVEGPGLDYEQYF.

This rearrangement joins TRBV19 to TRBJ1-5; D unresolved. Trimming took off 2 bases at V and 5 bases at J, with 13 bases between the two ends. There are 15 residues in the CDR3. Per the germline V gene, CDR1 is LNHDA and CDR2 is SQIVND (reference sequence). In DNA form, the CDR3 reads TGTGCCAGTAGTATACAGGAACCTTCCTATCAGCCCCAGCATTTT. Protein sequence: CASSIQEPSYQPQHF. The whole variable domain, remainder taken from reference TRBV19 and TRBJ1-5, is DGGITQSPKYLFRKEGQNVTLSCEQNLNHDAMYWYRQDPGQGLRLIYYSQIVNDFQKGDIAEGYSVSREKKESFPLTVTSAQKNPTAFYLCASSIQEPSYQPQHFGDGTRLSIL.

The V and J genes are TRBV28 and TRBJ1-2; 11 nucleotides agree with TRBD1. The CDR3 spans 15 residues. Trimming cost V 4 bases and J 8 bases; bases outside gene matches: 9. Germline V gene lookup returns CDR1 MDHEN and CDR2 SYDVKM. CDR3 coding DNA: TGTGCCAGCAGTTCCTCGGACAGGGGGCGGAAAGGCTACACCTTC. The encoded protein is CASSSSDRGRKGYTF.

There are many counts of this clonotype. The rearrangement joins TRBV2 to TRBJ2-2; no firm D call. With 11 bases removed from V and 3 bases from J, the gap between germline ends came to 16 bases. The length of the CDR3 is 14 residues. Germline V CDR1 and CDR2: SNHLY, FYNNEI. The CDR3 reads CAVGRVSHTGELFF. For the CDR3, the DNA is TGTGCCGTGGGCCGGGTCTCGCACACCGGGGAGCTGTTTTTT.

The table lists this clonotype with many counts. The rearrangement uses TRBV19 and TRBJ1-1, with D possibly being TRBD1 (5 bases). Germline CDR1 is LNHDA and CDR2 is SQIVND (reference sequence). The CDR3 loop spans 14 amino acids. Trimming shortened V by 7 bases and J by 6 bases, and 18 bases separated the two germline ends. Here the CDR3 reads CASTSIGGYAEAFF. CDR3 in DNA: TGTGCCAGTACCTCGATCGGGGGATACGCTGAAGCTTTCTTT.

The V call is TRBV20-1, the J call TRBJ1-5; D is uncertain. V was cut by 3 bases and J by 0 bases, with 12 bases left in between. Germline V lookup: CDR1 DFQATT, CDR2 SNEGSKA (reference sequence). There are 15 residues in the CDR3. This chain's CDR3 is CSASFWFYSNQPQHF. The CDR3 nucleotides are TGCAGTGCTAGTTTCTGGTTTTATAGCAATCAGCCCCAGCATTTT.

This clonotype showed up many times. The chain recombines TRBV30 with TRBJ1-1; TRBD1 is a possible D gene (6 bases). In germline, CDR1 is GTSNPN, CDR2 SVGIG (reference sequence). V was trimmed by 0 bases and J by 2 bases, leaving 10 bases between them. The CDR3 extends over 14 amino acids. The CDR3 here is CAWSVSGVNTEAFF. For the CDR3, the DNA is TGTGCCTGGAGTGTATCAGGGGTTAACACTGAAGCTTTCTTT.

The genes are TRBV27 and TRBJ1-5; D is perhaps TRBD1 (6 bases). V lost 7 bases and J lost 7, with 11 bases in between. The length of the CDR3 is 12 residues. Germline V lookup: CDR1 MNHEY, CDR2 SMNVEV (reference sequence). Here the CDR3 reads CASKNRVQPQHF. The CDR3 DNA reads TGTGCCAGCAAAAACAGGGTCCAGCCCCAGCATTTT.

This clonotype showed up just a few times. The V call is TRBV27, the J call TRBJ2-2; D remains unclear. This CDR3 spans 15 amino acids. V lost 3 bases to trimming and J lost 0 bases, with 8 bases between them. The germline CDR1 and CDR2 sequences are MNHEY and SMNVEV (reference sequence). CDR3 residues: CASSFYSSNTGELFF. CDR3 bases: TGTGCCAGCAGTTTTTACAGTTCGAACACCGGGGAGCTGTTTTTT.

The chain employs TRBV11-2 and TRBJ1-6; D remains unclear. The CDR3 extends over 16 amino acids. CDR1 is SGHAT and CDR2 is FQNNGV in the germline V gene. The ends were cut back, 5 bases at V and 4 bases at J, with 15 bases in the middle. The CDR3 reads CASSLGDSGYNSPLHF. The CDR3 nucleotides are TGTGCCAGCAGCCTCGGAGATAGTGGGTATAATTCACCCCTCCACTTT.

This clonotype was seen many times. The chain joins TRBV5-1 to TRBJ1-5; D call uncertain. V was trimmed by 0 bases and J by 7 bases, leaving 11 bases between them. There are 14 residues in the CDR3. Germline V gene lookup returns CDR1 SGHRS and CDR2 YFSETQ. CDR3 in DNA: TGCGCCAGCAGCTTGGAAGGGTCTGGGCAGCCCCAGCATTTT. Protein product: CASSLEGSGQPQHF.

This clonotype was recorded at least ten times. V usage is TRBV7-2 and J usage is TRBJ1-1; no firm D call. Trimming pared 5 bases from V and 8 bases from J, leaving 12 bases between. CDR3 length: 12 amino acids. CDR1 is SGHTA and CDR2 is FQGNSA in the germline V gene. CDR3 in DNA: TGTGCCAGCAGCACACGGACGACAGAAGCTTTCTTT. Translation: CASSTRTTEAFF.

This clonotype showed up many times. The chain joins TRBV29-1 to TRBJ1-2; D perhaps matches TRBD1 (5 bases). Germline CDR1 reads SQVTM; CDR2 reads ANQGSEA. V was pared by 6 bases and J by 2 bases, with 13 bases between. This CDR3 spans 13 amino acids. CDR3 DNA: TGCAGCGTGGGGACCGACCTAAACTATGGCTACACCTTC. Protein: CSVGTDLNYGYTF.

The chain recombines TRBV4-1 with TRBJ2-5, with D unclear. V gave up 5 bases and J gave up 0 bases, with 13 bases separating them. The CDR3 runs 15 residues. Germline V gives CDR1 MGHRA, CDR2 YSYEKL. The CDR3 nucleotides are TGCGCCAGCAGCTTACGGCCAGGCAACCAAGAGACCCAGTACTTC. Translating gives CASSLRPGNQETQYF.

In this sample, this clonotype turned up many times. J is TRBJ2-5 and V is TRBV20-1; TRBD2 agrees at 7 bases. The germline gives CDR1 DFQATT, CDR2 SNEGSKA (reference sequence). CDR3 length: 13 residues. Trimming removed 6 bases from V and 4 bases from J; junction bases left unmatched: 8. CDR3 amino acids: CSARGGSGETQYF. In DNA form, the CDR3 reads TGCAGTGCCCGGGGCGGGAGCGGAGAGACCCAGTACTTC.

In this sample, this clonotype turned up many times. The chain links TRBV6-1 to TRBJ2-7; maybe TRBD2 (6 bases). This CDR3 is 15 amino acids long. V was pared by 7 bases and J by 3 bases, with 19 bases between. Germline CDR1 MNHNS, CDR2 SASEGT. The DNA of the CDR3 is TGTGCCAGCACCCCGGGGGTTGCAGGCCTCTACGAGCAGTACTTC. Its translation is CASTPGVAGLYEQYF.

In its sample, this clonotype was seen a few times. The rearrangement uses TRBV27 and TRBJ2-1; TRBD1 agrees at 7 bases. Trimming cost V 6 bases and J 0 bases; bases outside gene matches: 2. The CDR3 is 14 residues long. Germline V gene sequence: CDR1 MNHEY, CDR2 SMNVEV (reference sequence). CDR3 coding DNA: TGTGCCAGCAGGCGGACAGGCTCCTACAATGAGCAGTTCTTC. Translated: CASRRTGSYNEQFF.

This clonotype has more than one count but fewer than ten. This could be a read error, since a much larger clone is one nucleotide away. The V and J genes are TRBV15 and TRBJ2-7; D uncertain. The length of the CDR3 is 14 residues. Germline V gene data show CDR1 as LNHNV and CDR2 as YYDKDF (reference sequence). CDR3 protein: CVTSRDTGPYEQYF. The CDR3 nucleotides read TGTGTCACCAGCAGAGATACCGGTCCGTACGAGCAGTACTTC.

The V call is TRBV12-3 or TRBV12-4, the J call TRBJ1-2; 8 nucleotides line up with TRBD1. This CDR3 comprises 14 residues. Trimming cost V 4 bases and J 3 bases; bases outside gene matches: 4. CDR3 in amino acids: CASSYGQGYYGYTF. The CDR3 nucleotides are TGTGCCAGCAGTTACGGACAGGGATACTATGGCTACACCTTC.

In nucleotides, the CDR3 is TGTGCCAGCAGCTTACTCGGGGGGGCGCGGACCGGGGAGCTGTTTTTT. This sequence encodes CASSLLGGARTGELFF. The chain carries TRBV7-8 and TRBJ2-2; 8 positions agree with TRBD2. This CDR3 has 16 amino acids. The ends lost 2 bases at V and 5 bases at J; junction bases unmatched: 7. Germline V CDR1 and CDR2: SGHVS, FQNEAQ.